This T cell receptor (beta chain) was sequenced for a study of cytomegalovirus exposure and HLA in healthy donors. As to this clone: Its antigen is currently unknown.

Primers for the PCR totalled 60 Vbeta and 13 Jbeta. Method: immunoSEQ multiplex PCR; TCRdb's copy keeps in-frame clones and lacks some. Of tens of thousands of clones listed, 70% to 75% are singletons. Likely unrecorded immune exposures existed in these nominally healthy donors. Notes on the study in general: The study recorded around 160 TCR beta chains that were cytomegalovirus-associated.

The TCR originated in a human donor in good health. Sequencing was carried out using PBMCs.

CDR3 residues: CASSGWTGSITEAFF. In DNA, the CDR3 is TGTGCCAGCAGTGGATGGACAGGCTCTATCACTGAAGCTTTCTTT. The gene calls are TRBV6-1 and TRBJ1-1, with 7 bases that match TRBD1. Trimming removed 4 bases from V and 4 bases from J; junction bases left unmatched: 9. The germline CDR1 and CDR2 sequences are MNHNS and SASEGT. The CDR3 length is 15 residues.